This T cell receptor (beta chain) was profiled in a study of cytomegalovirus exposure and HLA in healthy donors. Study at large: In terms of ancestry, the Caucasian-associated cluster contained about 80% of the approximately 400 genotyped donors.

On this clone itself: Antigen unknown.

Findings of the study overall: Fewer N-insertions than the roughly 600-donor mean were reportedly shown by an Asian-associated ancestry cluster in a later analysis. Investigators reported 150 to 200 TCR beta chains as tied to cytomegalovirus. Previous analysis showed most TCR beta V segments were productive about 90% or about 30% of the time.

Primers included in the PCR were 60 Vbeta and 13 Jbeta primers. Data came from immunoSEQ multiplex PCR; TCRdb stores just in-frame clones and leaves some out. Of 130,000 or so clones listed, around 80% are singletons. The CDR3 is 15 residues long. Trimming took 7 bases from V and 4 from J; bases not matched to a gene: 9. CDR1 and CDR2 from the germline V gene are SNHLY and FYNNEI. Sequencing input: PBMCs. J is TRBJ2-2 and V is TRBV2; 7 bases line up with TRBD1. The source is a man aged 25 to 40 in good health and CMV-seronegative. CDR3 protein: CASKTGRGGTGELFF. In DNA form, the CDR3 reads TGTGCCAGCAAGACAGGGAGAGGAGGCACCGGGGAGCTGTTTTTT.